The sequence of this T cell receptor (beta chain) was determined in a study of blood T cell repertoires in COVID-19. In germline, CDR1 is GTSNPN, CDR2 SVGIG (reference sequence). The CDR3 runs to 14 residues. The V gene lost 0 bases and the J gene lost 2 bases, with 10 bases spanning the gap. TCRdb keeps only in-frame clones here, not all; method: immunoSEQ multiplex PCR. The data contain roughly 10,000 clones, around three quarters of them singletons. Sequenced material: peripheral blood. J is TRBJ1-2 and V is TRBV30, with D uncertain. The source is a human donor in a cohort sampled during active COVID-19. The CDR3: CAWSVFGWNYGYTF. For the CDR3, the DNA is TGTGCCTGGAGTGTTTTCGGGTGGAACTATGGCTACACCTTC.